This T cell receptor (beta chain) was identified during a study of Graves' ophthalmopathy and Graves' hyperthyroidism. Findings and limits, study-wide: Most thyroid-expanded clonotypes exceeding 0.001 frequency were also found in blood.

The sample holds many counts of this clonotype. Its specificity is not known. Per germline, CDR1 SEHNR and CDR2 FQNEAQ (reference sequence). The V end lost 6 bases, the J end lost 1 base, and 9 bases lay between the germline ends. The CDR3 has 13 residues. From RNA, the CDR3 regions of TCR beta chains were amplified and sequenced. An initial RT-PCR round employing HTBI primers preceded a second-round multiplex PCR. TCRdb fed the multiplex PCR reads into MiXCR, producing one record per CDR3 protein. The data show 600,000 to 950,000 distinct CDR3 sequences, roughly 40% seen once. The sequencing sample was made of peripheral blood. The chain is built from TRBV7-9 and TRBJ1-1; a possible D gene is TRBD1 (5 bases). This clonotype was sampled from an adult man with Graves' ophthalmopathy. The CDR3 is CASSRQTNTEAFF. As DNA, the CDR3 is TGTGCCAGCAGTCGACAGACGAACACTGAAGCTTTCTTT.